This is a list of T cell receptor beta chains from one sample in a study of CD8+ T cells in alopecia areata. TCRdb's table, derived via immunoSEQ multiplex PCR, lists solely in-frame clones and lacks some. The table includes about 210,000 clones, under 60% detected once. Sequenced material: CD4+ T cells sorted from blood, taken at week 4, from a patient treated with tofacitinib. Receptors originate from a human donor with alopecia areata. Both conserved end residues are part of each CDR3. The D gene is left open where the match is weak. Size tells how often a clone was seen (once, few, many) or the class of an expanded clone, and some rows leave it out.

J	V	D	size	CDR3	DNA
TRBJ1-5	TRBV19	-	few	CASSMLAGSQPQHF	TGTGCCAGTAGTATGCTGGCGGGTTCCCAGCCCCAGCATTTT
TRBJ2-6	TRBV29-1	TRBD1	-	CSVGRGTGANVLTF	TGCAGCGTTGGCAGGGGGACTGGGGCCAACGTCCTGACTTTC
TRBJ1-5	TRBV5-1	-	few	CASSLEGNNQPQHF	TGCGCCAGCAGCTTGGAAGGGAACAATCAGCCCCAGCATTTT
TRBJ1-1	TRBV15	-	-	CATRATNTEAFF	TGTGCCACCAGGGCAACGAACACTGAAGCTTTCTTT
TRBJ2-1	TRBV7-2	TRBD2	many	CASSSLAGAYNEQFF	TGTGCCAGCAGCTCGCTAGCGGGGGCATACAATGAGCAGTTCTTC
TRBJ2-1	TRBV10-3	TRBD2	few	CAISDNVAGFIREQFF	TGTGCCATCAGTGATAATGTAGCGGGGTTTATTCGTGAGCAGTTCTTC
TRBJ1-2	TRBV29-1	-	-	CSVEFQGRHANYGYTF	TGCAGCGTTGAATTTCAGGGAAGACACGCTAACTATGGCTACACCTTC
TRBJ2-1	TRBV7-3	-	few	CASSPGMGGSYNEQFF	TGTGCCAGCAGCCCCGGGATGGGGGGCTCCTACAATGAGCAGTTCTTC
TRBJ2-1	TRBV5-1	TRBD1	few	CASRVDRENNEQFF	TGCGCCAGCAGAGTAGACAGGGAAAACAATGAGCAGTTCTTC
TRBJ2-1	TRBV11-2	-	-	CASSPVGRGNEQFF	TGTGCCAGCAGCCCCGTCGGTCGGGGTAATGAGCAGTTCTTC
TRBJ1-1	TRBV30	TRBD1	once	CAWTRQGNTEAFF	TGTGCCTGGACCAGACAGGGAAACACTGAAGCTTTCTTT
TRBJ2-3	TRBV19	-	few	CASSIGRAGTDTQYF	TGTGCCAGTAGTATCGGCAGGGCCGGCACAGATACGCAGTATTTT
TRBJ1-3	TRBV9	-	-	CASSLPSPGNTIYF	TGTGCCAGCAGCCTGCCGAGTCCTGGAAACACCATATATTTT
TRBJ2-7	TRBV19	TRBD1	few	CASSPPGQQNYEQYF	TGTGCCAGTAGTCCACCGGGACAGCAAAACTACGAGCAGTACTTC
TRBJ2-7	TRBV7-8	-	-	CASSLGQGRLGEQYF	TGTGCCAGCAGCTTAGGCCAGGGGCGCTTGGGCGAGCAGTACTTC
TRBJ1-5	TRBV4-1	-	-	CASSQIVEPQHF	TGCGCCAGCAGCCAGATCGTAGAGCCCCAGCATTTT